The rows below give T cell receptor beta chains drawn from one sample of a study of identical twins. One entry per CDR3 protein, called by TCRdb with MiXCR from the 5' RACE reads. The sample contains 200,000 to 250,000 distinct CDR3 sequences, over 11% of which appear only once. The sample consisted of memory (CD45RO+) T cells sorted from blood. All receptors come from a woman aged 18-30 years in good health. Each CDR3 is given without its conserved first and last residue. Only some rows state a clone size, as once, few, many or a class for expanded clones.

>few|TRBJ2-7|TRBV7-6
ASSPVVYGYEQY
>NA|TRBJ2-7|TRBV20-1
SAIQAGSYEQY
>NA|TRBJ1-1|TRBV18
ASSPSANTEAF
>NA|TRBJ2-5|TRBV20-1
TALALKMETQY
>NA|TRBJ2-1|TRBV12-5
ASYNSYNEQF
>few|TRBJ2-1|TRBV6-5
ASSSLPGRGIFNEQF
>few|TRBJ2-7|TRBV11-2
ASSSWTSGVHEQY
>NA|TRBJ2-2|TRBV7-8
ARSSGTKNTGELF
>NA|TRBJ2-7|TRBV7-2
ASSLALGRPSYEQY
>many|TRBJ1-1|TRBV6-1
ASSLGQGSTEAF
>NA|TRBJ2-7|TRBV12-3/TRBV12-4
ASSFWLSYEQY
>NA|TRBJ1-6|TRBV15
ATSREVFDSPLH
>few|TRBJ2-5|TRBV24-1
ATSDWDNQETQY
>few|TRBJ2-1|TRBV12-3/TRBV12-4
ASSLAGVIDEQF
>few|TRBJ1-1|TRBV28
ASSPGGGYTEAF
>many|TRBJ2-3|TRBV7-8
ASSLYSDTQY
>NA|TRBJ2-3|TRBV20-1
SARGATDTQY
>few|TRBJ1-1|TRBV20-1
SPLITEAF
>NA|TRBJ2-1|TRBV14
ASSTSPGLAGPSSYNEQF
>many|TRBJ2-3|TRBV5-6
ASSSLLQGTDTQY
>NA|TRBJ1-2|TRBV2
ASSDGSLMYGYT
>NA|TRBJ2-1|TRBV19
ASSIGNSGSYNEQF
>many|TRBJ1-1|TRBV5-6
ASSWGLFDSAEAF
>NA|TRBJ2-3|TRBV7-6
ASSLGTGSRADTQY
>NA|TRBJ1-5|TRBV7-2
ASSRGGLSNQPQH
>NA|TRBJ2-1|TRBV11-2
ASSLGLVEQF